This entry lists 13 T cell receptor beta chains sequenced from one sample in a study of human T cells and chemical hapten exposure. TCRdb re-called the RACE reads with MiXCR, one entry per CDR3 protein. The sample includes 210,000 or so distinct CDR3 sequences, 20% to 25% of them seen just once. As for time point: patch test 3, about 24 weeks after DPC sensitization. The treatment was: therapeutic diphenylcyclopropenone sensitization with weekly scalp DPC. This specimen was whole blood, taken in connection with sensitization to the hapten diphenylcyclopropenone (DPC). The receptors come from a woman between 40 and 50 years old with alopecia areata. Some clones in this sample may be carry-over from other donors' samples.

The chain recombines TRBV7-2 with TRBJ2-7, with unresolved D. CDR3 length: 12 amino acids. Germline CDR1 reads SGHTA; CDR2 reads FQGNSA. V lost 5 bases and J 4 bases, leaving 9 bases between the germline ends. CDR3 amino acids: CASSPSRYEQYF. As DNA, the CDR3 is TGTGCCAGCAGCCCCTCTAGGTACGAGCAGTACTTC.

This clonotype was observed at least ten times. In DNA, the CDR3 is TGCAGTGCCCCCCGCGGAGTACAATTAGTCACAGATACGCAGTATTTT. Amino acid sequence: CSAPRGVQLVTDTQYF. This chain connects TRBV20-1 to TRBJ2-3; D not certain. The CDR3 sequence is 16 residues long. V lost 6 bases, J lost 2 bases, and 21 bases lay in between. CDR1 and CDR2 from the germline V gene are DFQATT and SNEGSKA (reference sequence).

This rearrangement joins TRBV25-1 to TRBJ1-2; 9 positions agree with TRBD1. J was trimmed by 7 bases and V by 6 bases; bases with no gene match: 6. From germline, CDR1 is MGHDK and CDR2 SYGVNS. The CDR3 runs 13 residues. This CDR3 reads CASSQTGGIGYTF. The CDR3 DNA sequence: TGTGCCAGCAGCCAAACAGGGGGCATTGGCTACACCTTC.

The table lists this clonotype with a few counts. The chain has TRBV5-1 and TRBJ2-1; TRBD2 agrees at 8 bases. This CDR3 has 13 residues. Germline lookup yields CDR1 SGHRS and CDR2 YFSETQ. V was pared by 7 bases and J by 5 bases, with 5 bases of the junction left unmatched. As DNA, the CDR3 is TGCGCCAGCGCTAGCGGGCCAAACAATGAGCAGTTCTTC. This codes for CASASGPNNEQFF.

The sample holds a few counts of this clonotype. The chain employs TRBV7-2 and TRBJ2-1; no firm D call. Per the germline V gene, CDR1 is SGHTA and CDR2 is FQGNSA. V shed 2 bases and J shed 5 bases, with 10 bases lying between them. CDR3 length: 14 amino acids. CDR3 nucleotide sequence: TGTGCCAGCAGCTTATCGGTCCGAGACAATGAGCAGTTCTTC. It translates to CASSLSVRDNEQFF.

The V and J genes are TRBV10-3 and TRBJ2-3; 13 positions match TRBD2. Trimming took 7 bases from V and 4 from J; bases not matched to a gene: 2. The CDR3 is 14 residues long. Germline CDR1 and CDR2: ENHRY and SYGVKD. The CDR3 here is CAIKGLAGSDTQYF. The CDR3 nucleotides are TGTGCCATCAAGGGACTAGCGGGATCAGATACGCAGTATTTT.

At least ten counts were recorded for this clonotype. This sequence joins TRBV7-3 and TRBJ2-1; 8 nucleotides match TRBD2. The CDR3 is 15 amino acids. Germline V lookup: CDR1 SGHTA, CDR2 FQGTGA. V lost 2 bases, J lost 4 bases, and 4 bases stayed unmatched. The CDR3 DNA reads TGTGCCAGCAGCTTACGGCTAGCGGGTTACAATGAGCAGTTCTTC. It codes for CASSLRLAGYNEQFF.

J is TRBJ2-7 and V is TRBV7-2; TRBD1 might be the D (5 bases). The CDR3 sequence is 12 residues long. V gave up 3 bases and J gave up 5 bases, with 8 bases separating them. CDR1 is SGHTA and CDR2 is FQGNSA in the germline V gene. CDR3 region: CASSFKGNEQYF. The CDR3 DNA reads as TGTGCCAGCAGCTTTAAGGGGAACGAGCAGTACTTC.

The chain uses TRBV6-5 and TRBJ1-1; a possible D gene is TRBD1 (5 bases). The germline V gene encodes CDR1 MNHEY and CDR2 SVGAGI. This CDR3 comprises 13 residues. V was pared by 6 bases and J by 5 bases, with 13 bases between. This chain's CDR3 is CASSPRDRTEAFF. In nucleotides, the CDR3 is TGTGCCAGCAGCCCCAGGGATAGGACTGAAGCTTTCTTT.

The chain carries TRBV6-4 and TRBJ1-6, with 8 bases lining up with TRBD1. Germline assignment: CDR1 MRHNA and CDR2 SNTAGT. The trim removed 0 bases at V and 10 bases at J, leaving 2 bases unmatched. The length of the CDR3 is 14 residues. CDR3 bases: TGTGCCAGCAGTGACTCGAACAGGGGGTCACCCCTCCACTTT. This encodes CASSDSNRGSPLHF.

The gene calls are TRBV24-1 and TRBJ2-1, with 10 bases that match TRBD2. After removal of 3 bases from V and 4 bases from J, the junction contained 5 bases not matched to a gene. From germline, CDR1 is KGHDR and CDR2 SFDVKD. This CDR3 region has 16 residues. CDR3 bases: TGTGCCACCAGTGATACCGGGACTAGCGAATACAATGAGCAGTTCTTC. Its translation is CATSDTGTSEYNEQFF.

The CDR3 loop is CATSRDPVNSGNTIYF. CDR3 DNA sequence: TGTGCCACCAGCAGAGACCCGGTCAACTCTGGAAACACCATATATTTT. The rearrangement uses TRBV15 and TRBJ1-3; D uncertain. This CDR3 is 16 amino acids long. V gave up 0 bases and J gave up 0 bases, with 9 bases separating them. Germline assignment: CDR1 LNHNV and CDR2 YYDKDF (reference sequence). Variable domain in full (rest from reference TRBV15 and TRBJ1-3): DAMVIQNPRYQVTQFGKPVTLSCSQTLNHNVMYWYQQKSSQAPKLLFHYYDKDFNNEADTPDNFQSRRPNTSFCFLDIRSPGLGDTAMYLCATSRDPVNSGNTIYFGEGSWLTVV.

The chain is built from TRBV6-6 and TRBJ1-6, with D perhaps matching TRBD1 (6 bases). The V and J ends lost 6 bases and 0 bases respectively, with 9 bases between them. CDR1 and CDR2 from the germline V gene are MNHNY and SVGAGI (reference sequence). This CDR3 contains 15 residues. CDR3 sequence reads: CASRLDSSYNSPLHF. In DNA, the CDR3 is TGTGCCAGCAGACTGGACAGCTCCTATAATTCACCCCTCCACTTT.